This paragraph covers one T cell receptor (beta chain) sequence. The sample comes from a study of blood T cell repertoires in COVID-19. The germline CDR1 and CDR2 sequences are SQVTM and ANQGSEA. This CDR3 contains 14 residues. J lost 6 bases, V lost 2 bases, and 2 bases had no gene match. Generated by immunoSEQ multiplex PCR, the TCRdb table keeps only in-frame clones and is missing some. The sample includes some 60,000 clones, 75% to 95% seen only once; the top ten take about 6%. The clonotype was recovered from a man between 35 and 55 years old with acute or convalescent COVID-19. The sequencing sample was made of peripheral blood. The J gene is TRBJ2-1, the V gene TRBV29-1; the match to TRBD2 covers 12 bases. The CDR3 DNA reads as TGCAGCGTTGAAATGGGACTAGCGGGCAATGAGCAGTTCTTC. This translates into CSVEMGLAGNEQFF.